This T cell receptor (beta chain) was documented in a study of blood T cell repertoires in COVID-19. Study details: Whether acute or convalescent, the COVID-19 samples came from the United States, Italy and Spain. T cells, B-cell-depleted T cells, or PBMCs supplied cDNA or gDNA.

Authors' processing steps: Estimated nucleated cell counts came from reference gene primer amplification. TCRdb keeps only in-frame clones here, not all; method: immunoSEQ multiplex PCR. D and trimming were read from the DNA, whereas the V and J calls and clone size are those reported in that table. Here the sample spans 150,000 or so clones, 70% to 90% being singletons. The CDR3 spans 16 residues. Trimming took 4 bases from V and 5 from J; bases not matched to a gene: 8. Germline V gene lookup returns CDR1 SGHDT and CDR2 YYEEEE. This sequence originates from a human donor in a cohort sampled during active COVID-19. The sample consisted of peripheral blood. The chain combines TRBV5-6 with TRBJ2-1; the match to TRBD2 covers 11 bases. The CDR3: CASSANLAGGNNEQFF. In DNA form, the CDR3 reads TGTGCCAGCAGCGCCAACCTAGCGGGGGGAAACAATGAGCAGTTCTTC.